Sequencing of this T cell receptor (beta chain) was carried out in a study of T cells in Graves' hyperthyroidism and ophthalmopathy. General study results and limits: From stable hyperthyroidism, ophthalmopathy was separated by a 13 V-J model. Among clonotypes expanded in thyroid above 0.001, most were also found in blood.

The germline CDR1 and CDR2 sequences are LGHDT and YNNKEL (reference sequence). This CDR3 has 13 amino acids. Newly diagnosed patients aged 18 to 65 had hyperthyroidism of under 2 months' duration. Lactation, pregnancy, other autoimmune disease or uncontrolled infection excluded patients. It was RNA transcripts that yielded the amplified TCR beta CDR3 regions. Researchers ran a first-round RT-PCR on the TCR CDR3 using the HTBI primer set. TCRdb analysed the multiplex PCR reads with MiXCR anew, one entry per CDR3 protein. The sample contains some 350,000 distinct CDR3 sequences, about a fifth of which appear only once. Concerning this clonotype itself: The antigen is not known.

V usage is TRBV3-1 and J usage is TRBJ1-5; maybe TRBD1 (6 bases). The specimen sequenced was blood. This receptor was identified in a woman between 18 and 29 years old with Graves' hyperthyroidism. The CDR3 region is CVTSQGLEQPQHF. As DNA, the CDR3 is TGTGTCACCTCACAGGGACTAGAGCAGCCCCAGCATTTT.